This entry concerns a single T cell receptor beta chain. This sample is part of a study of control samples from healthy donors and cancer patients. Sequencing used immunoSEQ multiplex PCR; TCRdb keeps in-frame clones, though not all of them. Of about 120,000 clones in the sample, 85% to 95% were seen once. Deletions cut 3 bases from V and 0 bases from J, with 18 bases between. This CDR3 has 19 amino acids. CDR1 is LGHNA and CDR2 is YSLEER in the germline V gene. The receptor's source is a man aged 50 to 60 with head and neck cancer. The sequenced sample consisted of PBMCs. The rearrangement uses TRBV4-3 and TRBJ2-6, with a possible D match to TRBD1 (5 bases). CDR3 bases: TGCGCCAGCAGCCAGTCTACTCCTCGCAGGGACTCTGGGGCCAACGTCCTGACTTTC. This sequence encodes CASSQSTPRRDSGANVLTF.